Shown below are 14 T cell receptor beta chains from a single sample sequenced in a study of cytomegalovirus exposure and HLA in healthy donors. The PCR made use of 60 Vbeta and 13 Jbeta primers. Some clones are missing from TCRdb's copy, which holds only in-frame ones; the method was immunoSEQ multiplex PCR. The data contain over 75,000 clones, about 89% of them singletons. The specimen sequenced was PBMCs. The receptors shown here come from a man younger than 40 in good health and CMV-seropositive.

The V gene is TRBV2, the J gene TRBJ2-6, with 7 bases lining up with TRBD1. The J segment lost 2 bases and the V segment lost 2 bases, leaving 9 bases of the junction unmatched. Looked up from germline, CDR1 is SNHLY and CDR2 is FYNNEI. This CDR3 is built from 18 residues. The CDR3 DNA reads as TGTGCCAGCAGTGAAATAAGGGGGCGGAAGACTGGGGCCAACGTCCTGACTTTC. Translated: CASSEIRGRKTGANVLTF. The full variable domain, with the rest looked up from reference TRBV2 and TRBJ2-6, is EPEVTQTPSHQVTQMGQEVILRCVPISNHLYFYWYRQILGQKVEFLVSFYNNEISEKSEIFDDQFSVERPDGSNFTLKIRSTKLEDSAMYFCASSEIRGRKTGANVLTFGAGSRLTVL.

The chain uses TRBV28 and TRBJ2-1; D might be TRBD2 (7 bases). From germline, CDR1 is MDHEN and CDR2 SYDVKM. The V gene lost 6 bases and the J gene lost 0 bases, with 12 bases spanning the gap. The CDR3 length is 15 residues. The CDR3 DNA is TGTGCCAGCAGGGGGGGGGACATCTCCTACAATGAGCAGTTCTTC. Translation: CASRGGDISYNEQFF.

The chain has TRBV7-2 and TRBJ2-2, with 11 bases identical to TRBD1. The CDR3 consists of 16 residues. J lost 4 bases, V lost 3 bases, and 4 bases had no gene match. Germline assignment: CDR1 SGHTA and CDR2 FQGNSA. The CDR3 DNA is TGTGCCAGCAGCTTCCGGACAGGGGGCTTCACCGGGGAGCTGTTTTTT. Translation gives CASSFRTGGFTGELFF.

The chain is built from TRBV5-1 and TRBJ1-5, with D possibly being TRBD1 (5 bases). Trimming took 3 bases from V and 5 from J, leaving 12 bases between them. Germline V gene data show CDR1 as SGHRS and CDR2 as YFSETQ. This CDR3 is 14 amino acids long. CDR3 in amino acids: CASSSSGGDQPQHF. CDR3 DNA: TGCGCCAGCAGCTCCTCGGGGGGAGATCAGCCCCAGCATTTT.

The CDR3 region has the DNA TGTGCCAGCAGCTTAACGGGGGCCTACAATGAGCAGTTCTTC. Its translation is CASSLTGAYNEQFF. The chain recombines TRBV7-6 with TRBJ2-1; TRBD2 might be the D (6 bases). The CDR3 is 14 residues long. CDR1 and CDR2 from the germline V gene are SGHVS and FNYEAQ. Trimming shortened V by 2 bases and J by 2 bases, and 7 bases separated the two germline ends. Full variable domain (rest looked up from reference TRBV7-6 and TRBJ2-1): GAGVSQSPRYKVTKRGQDVALRCDPISGHVSLYWYRQALGQGPEFLTYFNYEAQQDKSGLPNDRFSAERPEGSISTLTIQRTEQRDSAMYRCASSLTGAYNEQFFGPGTRLTVL.

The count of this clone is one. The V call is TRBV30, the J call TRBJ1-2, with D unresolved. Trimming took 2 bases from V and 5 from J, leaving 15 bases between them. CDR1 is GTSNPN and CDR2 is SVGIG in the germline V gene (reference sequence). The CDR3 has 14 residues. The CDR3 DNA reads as TGTGCCTGGAGTCGAGGGCCTGGGGAATATGGCTACACCTTC. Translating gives CAWSRGPGEYGYTF.

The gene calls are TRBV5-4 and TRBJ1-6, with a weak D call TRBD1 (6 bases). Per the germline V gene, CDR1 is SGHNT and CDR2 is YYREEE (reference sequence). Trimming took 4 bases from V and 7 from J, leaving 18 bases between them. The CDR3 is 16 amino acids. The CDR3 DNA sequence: TGTGCCAGCAGCCTAAAAGCGGGACACTGGAATTCACCCCTCCACTTT. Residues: CASSLKAGHWNSPLHF.

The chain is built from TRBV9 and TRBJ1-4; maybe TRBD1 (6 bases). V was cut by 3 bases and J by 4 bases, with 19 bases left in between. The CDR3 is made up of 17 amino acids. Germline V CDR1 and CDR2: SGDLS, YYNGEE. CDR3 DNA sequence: TGTGCCAGCAGCGGTGGCGTGCGAGGGGGGGATAATGAAAAACTGTTTTTT. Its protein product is CASSGGVRGGDNEKLFF.

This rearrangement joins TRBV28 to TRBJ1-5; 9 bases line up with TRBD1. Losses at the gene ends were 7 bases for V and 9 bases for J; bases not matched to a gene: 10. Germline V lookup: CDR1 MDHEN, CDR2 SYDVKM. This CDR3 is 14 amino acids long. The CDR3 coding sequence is TGTGCCAGCATGGCGGGACAGGGAAGACGGCCCCAGCATTTT. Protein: CASMAGQGRRPQHF.

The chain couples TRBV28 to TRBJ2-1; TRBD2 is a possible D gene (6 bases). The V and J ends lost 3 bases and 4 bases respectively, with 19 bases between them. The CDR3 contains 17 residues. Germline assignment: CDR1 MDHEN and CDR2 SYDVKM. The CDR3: CASSFPGLAGIYNEQFF. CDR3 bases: TGTGCCAGCAGTTTCCCCGGTCTGGCGGGAATTTACAATGAGCAGTTCTTC.

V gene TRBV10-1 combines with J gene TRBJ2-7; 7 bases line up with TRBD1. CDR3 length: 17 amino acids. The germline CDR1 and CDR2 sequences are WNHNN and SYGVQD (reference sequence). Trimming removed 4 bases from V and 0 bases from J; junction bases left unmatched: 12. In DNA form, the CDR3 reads TGCGCCAGCAGTGGGCCTCCAGGGACAGAGAGCTCCTACGAGCAGTACTTC. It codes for CASSGPPGTESSYEQYF.

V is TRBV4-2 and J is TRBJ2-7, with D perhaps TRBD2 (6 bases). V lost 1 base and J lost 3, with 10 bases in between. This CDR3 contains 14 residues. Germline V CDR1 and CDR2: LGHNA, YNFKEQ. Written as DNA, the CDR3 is TGTGCCAGCAGCCAAGTCGGAGGGGACTACGAGCAGTACTTC. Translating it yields CASSQVGGDYEQYF.

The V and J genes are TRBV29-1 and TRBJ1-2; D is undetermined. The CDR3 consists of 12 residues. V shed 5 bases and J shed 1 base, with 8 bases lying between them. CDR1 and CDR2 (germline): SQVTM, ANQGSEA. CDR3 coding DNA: TGCAGCGTTCTAACGGTTAACTATGGCTACACCTTC. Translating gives CSVLTVNYGYTF.

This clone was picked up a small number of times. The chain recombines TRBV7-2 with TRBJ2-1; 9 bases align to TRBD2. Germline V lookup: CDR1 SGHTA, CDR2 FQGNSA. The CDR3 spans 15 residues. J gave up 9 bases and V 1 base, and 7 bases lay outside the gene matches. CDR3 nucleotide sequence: TGTGCCAGCAGCTTAGTGCGGGAGGGCCTTATTGAGCAGTTCTTC. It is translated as CASSLVREGLIEQFF.